This T cell receptor (beta chain) was sequenced during a study of blood T cell repertoires in COVID-19. The protocol was immunoSEQ multiplex PCR, while the TCRdb copy is restricted to in-frame clones and leaves out a portion. The sample holds about 160,000 clones, around 82% seen once. Germline values: CDR1 LNHNV, CDR2 YYDKDF (reference sequence). Unmatched junction bases numbered 4, after V lost 5 bases and J lost 7 bases. CDR3 length: 13 residues. This TCR came from a man between 60 and 75 years old with active or convalescent COVID-19. The J gene is TRBJ1-1, the V gene TRBV15; 10 nucleotides align to TRBD1. Sequencing was performed on peripheral blood. CDR3 nucleotides: TGTGCCACCAGCGCCGACAGGGGGCATGAAGCTTTCTTT. It specifies CATSADRGHEAFF. The whole variable domain, remainder taken from reference TRBV15 and TRBJ1-1, is DAMVIQNPRYQVTQFGKPVTLSCSQTLNHNVMYWYQQKSSQAPKLLFHYYDKDFNNEADTPDNFQSRRPNTSFCFLDIRSPGLGDTAMYLCATSADRGHEAFFGQGTRLTVV.